This is a list of T cell receptor beta chains from one sample in a study of PD-1 blockade in classical Hodgkin lymphoma. Clones were sequenced by immunoSEQ multiplex PCR, and TCRdb holds only the in-frame ones, with some missing. This sample yields over 85,000 clones, of which 85% to 95% are seen a single time; roughly 2% belongs to the top ten. The sample consisted of peripheral blood mononuclear cells (PBMCs), taken before the fourth cycle of nivolumab. Receptors were obtained from a human donor with classical Hodgkin lymphoma. Each CDR3 is given with its conserved first and last residue. Fields, in order: D gene, clone size, V gene, J gene, CDR3 DNA, CDR3 protein. The D gene is left open where the match is weak. Some rows have no size entry. The others give once, few or many, or a class for an expanded clone.

NA	NA	TRBV7-9	TRBJ1-2	TGTGCCAGCAGCTCAGACGAGGACGAGGTTAACTATGGCTACACCTTC	CASSSDEDEVNYGYTF
TRBD2	NA	TRBV2	TRBJ2-2	TGTGCCAGCAATAGACTAGCGGGGAATACCGGGGAGCTGTTTTTT	CASNRLAGNTGELFF
TRBD1	NA	TRBV28	TRBJ1-2	TGTGCCAGCAGTTTACAGGCAGGGGGCTATGGCTACACCTTC	CASSLQAGGYGYTF
NA	NA	TRBV7-9	TRBJ2-1	TGTGCCAGCAGCGCTACCGGGACCGCACTCAATGAGCAGTTCTTC	CASSATGTALNEQFF
TRBD1	once	TRBV19	TRBJ1-1	TGTGCCAGTAGTACTACCGGGACAGGGGGCGCAGAAGCTTTCTTT	CASSTTGTGGAEAFF
NA	NA	TRBV5-1	TRBJ2-3	TGCGCCAGCGGGCGCGATTCGACGGATACGCAGTATTTT	CASGRDSTDTQYF
NA	NA	TRBV27	TRBJ2-1	TGTGCCAGCAGTTTTCTGGCGCCATTGGGAGATGAGCAGTTCTTC	CASSFLAPLGDEQFF
NA	NA	TRBV11-2	TRBJ2-7	TGTGCCAGCAGCTCCCTGGGGCCGGCCGGCGAGCAGTACTTC	CASSSLGPAGEQYF
NA	NA	TRBV29-1	TRBJ2-6	TGCAGCGTTTTGGGAAGCCCCTCTGGGGCCAACGTCCTGACTTTC	CSVLGSPSGANVLTF
NA	NA	TRBV10-3	TRBJ2-2	TGTGCCATCAGTGAGTCAGGCCAGGGCACCGGGGAGCTGTTTTTT	CAISESGQGTGELFF
NA	NA	TRBV12-5	TRBJ1-2	TGTGCTAGTGGGGCAGGGGCGAGGACCTATGGCTACACCTTC	CASGAGARTYGYTF
TRBD1	NA	TRBV29-1	TRBJ2-5	TGCAGCGTCGCCCGGGACAGGGGCCCCGGGGAGCAGTACTTC	CSVARDRGPGEQYF
NA	NA	TRBV21-1	TRBJ2-4	TGTGCCAGCAGCAATACCGACAGGGGGCTAGGGTACCCTTTCTTCTTAGCCAAAAACATTCAGTACTTC	CASSNTDRGLGYPFFLAKNIQYF
NA	NA	TRBV7-6	TRBJ2-3	TGTGCCAGCAGCTTAGAGATTCAGGGCACAGATACGCAGTATTTT	CASSLEIQGTDTQYF
NA	NA	TRBV7-9	TRBJ2-5	TGTGCCAGCAGCTTATCAGCCATTCCTCAAGAGACCCAGTACTTC	CASSLSAIPQETQYF
TRBD1	once	TRBV19	TRBJ1-1	TGTGCCAGCGGCGAGGGGGCCAACACTGAAGCTTTCTTT	CASGEGANTEAFF
TRBD1	NA	TRBV12-5	TRBJ2-7	TGTGCTAGTATGGAGGACAGGAACCTACACGAGCAGTACTTC	CASMEDRNLHEQYF